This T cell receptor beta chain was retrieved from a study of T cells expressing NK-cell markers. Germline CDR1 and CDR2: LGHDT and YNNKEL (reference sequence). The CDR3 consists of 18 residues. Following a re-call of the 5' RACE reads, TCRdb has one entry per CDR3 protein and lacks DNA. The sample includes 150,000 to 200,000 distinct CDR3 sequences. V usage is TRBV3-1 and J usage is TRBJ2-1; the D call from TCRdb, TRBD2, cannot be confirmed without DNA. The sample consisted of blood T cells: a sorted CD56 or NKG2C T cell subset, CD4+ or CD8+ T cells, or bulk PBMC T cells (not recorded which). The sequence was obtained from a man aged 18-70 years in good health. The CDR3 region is CASSRLAGGFGSYNEQFF.